A selection of T cell receptor beta chains follows, all from one sample in a study of blood T cell repertoires in COVID-19. The data were produced by immunoSEQ multiplex PCR, yet TCRdb's version contains in-frame clones alone and is incomplete. The top ten clones hold under 3% of a sample with more than 95,000 clones, 75% to 90% of them seen once. The sequenced sample was peripheral blood. Source of these receptors: a man younger than 40 with acute or convalescent COVID-19. Both conserved end residues are part of each CDR3. Each record gives: D gene, V gene, J gene, clone size, CDR3 DNA, CDR3 protein. D genes are given only for firm matches. Rows give clone size only sometimes, using once, few, many, or a class for an expanded clone.

TRBD1	TRBV19	TRBJ1-6	NA	TGTGCCAGCAGACAGGGCGGTTCACCCCTCCACTTT	CASRQGGSPLHF
NA	TRBV11-1	TRBJ2-5	NA	TGTGCCAGCAGCTTAAGACAGCAAGAGACCCAGTACTTC	CASSLRQQETQYF
NA	TRBV9	TRBJ1-5	NA	TGTGCCAGCAGCGTAGGCGGGGGAGGTCATCAGCCCCAGCATTTT	CASSVGGGGHQPQHF
NA	TRBV15	TRBJ1-5	once	TGTGCCACCAGCAGACGCGGCAATCAGCCCCAGCATTTT	CATSRRGNQPQHF
NA	TRBV24-1	TRBJ2-1	NA	TGTGCCACCAGTGAGTCGGGAGCTCTCTCAATGAGACAGTTCTTC	CATSESGALSMRQFF
NA	TRBV11-2	TRBJ1-3	few	TGTGCCAGCAGCTTAAACGGTTACTCTGGAAACACCATATATTTT	CASSLNGYSGNTIYF
NA	TRBV6-5	TRBJ1-5	NA	TGTGCCAGCAGATTCACTCCGGCAGGAGGACAGCCCCAGCATTTT	CASRFTPAGGQPQHF
TRBD2	TRBV5-6	TRBJ2-5	once	TGTGCCAGCAGTCAAAGGACTAGCGGGAGTGAGACCCAGTACTTC	CASSQRTSGSETQYF
TRBD2	TRBV15	TRBJ2-5	NA	TGTGCCACCAGCACCCGAGCGGGAGGGTTGGAGACCCAGTACTTC	CATSTRAGGLETQYF
TRBD1	TRBV30	TRBJ2-3	many	TGTGCCTGGGGAGGGACAGGGTCAGGAACAGATACGCAGTATTTT	CAWGGTGSGTDTQYF
TRBD2	TRBV10-3	TRBJ2-1	once	TGTGCCATCAGTGGGTTTGGGACTAGCGGGGGGGCCGAGGAGCAGTTCTTC	CAISGFGTSGGAEEQFF
NA	TRBV6-2/TRBV6-3	TRBJ2-3	NA	TGTGCCAGCAGTTACGGGGCACCTAGCACAGATACGCAGTATTTT	CASSYGAPSTDTQYF
NA	TRBV6-1	TRBJ2-2	NA	TGTGCCAGCAGTGAGGGGCTAGATTCCGGGGAGCTGTTTTTT	CASSEGLDSGELFF
NA	TRBV2	TRBJ1-1	NA	TGTGCCAGCAGATACATCCTGAACACTGAAGCTTTCTTT	CASRYILNTEAFF
TRBD1	TRBV7-9	TRBJ1-1	NA	TGTGCCAGCACAGACAGGGGGAGGGGCTACACTGAAGCTTTCTTT	CASTDRGRGYTEAFF
TRBD2	TRBV4-1	TRBJ2-3	few	TGCGCCAGCAGCCAACCAGACAGTCCAGAGGGACTAGCGGGAGTCCCCCCAGATACGCAGTATTTT	CASSQPDSPEGLAGVPPDTQYF
NA	TRBV19	TRBJ2-2	NA	TGTGCCAGTAGTATAGGTGGCGGGGGCCCGGGCGCCGGGGAGCTGTTTTTT	CASSIGGGGPGAGELFF
NA	TRBV18	TRBJ2-3	NA	TGTGCCAGCTCCGCTGGGAGTTCAGATACGCAGTATTTT	CASSAGSSDTQYF
TRBD2	TRBV19	TRBJ2-1	NA	TGTGCCAGTAGTATGGTACCTAGCGGAGGGAATGAGCAGTTCTTC	CASSMVPSGGNEQFF
TRBD2	TRBV7-8	TRBJ2-1	NA	TGTGCCAGCAGCTGGACTAGCGGGAGAGGCAATGAGCAGTTCTTC	CASSWTSGRGNEQFF
TRBD2	TRBV4-3	TRBJ2-7	NA	TGCGCCAGCAGCCAAGATCCAGCGGGGGGGCCCGGGTCCTACGAGCAGTACTTC	CASSQDPAGGPGSYEQYF
TRBD1	TRBV28	TRBJ1-1	NA	TGTGCCAGCAGGTCGACAGGGGCGGGGACTGAAGCTTTCTTT	CASRSTGAGTEAFF
NA	TRBV19	TRBJ2-6	NA	TGTGCCAGCCAGGGGGGATACTCTGGGGCCAACGTCCTGACTTTC	CASQGGYSGANVLTF
NA	TRBV7-9	TRBJ2-1	NA	TGTGCCAGCAGCCCACTAGATATATACAATGAGCAGTTCTTC	CASSPLDIYNEQFF
NA	TRBV6-4	TRBJ2-2	NA	TGTGCCAGCAGTGAGGGTACAGGGTCAAACACCGGGGAGCTGTTTTTT	CASSEGTGSNTGELFF
NA	TRBV7-9	TRBJ2-1	many	TGTGCCAGCAGCTTAACTAGCCCCGACAATGAGCAGTTCTTC	CASSLTSPDNEQFF
TRBD1	TRBV5-6	TRBJ2-7	NA	TGTGCCAGCAGCTCCGGGACAGGGGTAGGGGAGCAGTACTTC	CASSSGTGVGEQYF
TRBD1	TRBV5-1	TRBJ1-2	NA	TGCGCCAGCACCTATACAGGGGGGGCCGGGTATGGCTACACCTTC	CASTYTGGAGYGYTF
NA	TRBV9	TRBJ2-7	NA	TGTGCCAGCAGCGTAGACGGAGAATTTTACGAGCAGTACTTC	CASSVDGEFYEQYF
NA	TRBV3-1/TRBV3-2	TRBJ1-1	NA	TGTGCCAGCAGCCGGACAGTCGGGAACACTGAAGCTTTCTTT	CASSRTVGNTEAFF
TRBD1	TRBV13	TRBJ2-7	NA	TGTGCCAGCAGCTCTACAGGGGGCCCCTACGAGCAGTACTTC	CASSSTGGPYEQYF
TRBD1	TRBV7-9	TRBJ1-2	NA	TGTGCCAGCAGCTCCGACGGACAGGGGATTCGTGGCTACACCTTC	CASSSDGQGIRGYTF
TRBD1	TRBV30	TRBJ1-2	NA	TGTGCCTGGAGTTACAGGGGGCCAGGGGGCTACACCTTC	CAWSYRGPGGYTF
NA	TRBV4-1	TRBJ2-2	few	TGCGCCAGCAGCTCGGACTACTCGAACACCGGGGAGCTGTTTTTT	CASSSDYSNTGELFF
NA	TRBV5-8	TRBJ2-5	NA	TGTGCCAGCAGCTTGGGGGCCCTTAGCGGCCAAGAGACCCAGTACTTC	CASSLGALSGQETQYF
TRBD2	TRBV2	TRBJ2-1	NA	TGTGCCAGCAGTGAAGTAGCGGGGGGCCACAATGAGCAGTTCTTC	CASSEVAGGHNEQFF
NA	TRBV27	TRBJ2-7	NA	TGTGCCAGCAGGGGGCAGACCCCCTACGAGCAGTACTTC	CASRGQTPYEQYF